Presented here are 8 T cell receptor beta chains from one specimen sequenced in a study of cytomegalovirus exposure and HLA in healthy donors. Primers: 60 Vbeta forward and 13 Jbeta reverse. Profiled with immunoSEQ multiplex PCR; TCRdb holds only in-frame clones, not every one. The table has some 190,000 clones, more than 85% seen once. Sequencing was done on a sample of PBMCs. Source of these receptors: a woman under 30 in good health and CMV-seronegative.

The V call is TRBV2, the J call TRBJ1-2; TRBD1 matches 7 bases. With V trimmed by 8 bases and J by 1 base, 10 bases remained unmatched. CDR3 size: 15 residues. CDR1 is SNHLY and CDR2 is FYNNEI in the germline V gene. DNA for the CDR3: TGTGCCAGCTCTCAGGGGGGCCCTAATAACTATGGCTACACCTTC. Translating it yields CASSQGGPNNYGYTF.

The V and J genes are TRBV6-6 and TRBJ2-3; TRBD2 is a possible D gene (6 bases). The CDR3 extends over 16 amino acids. Trimming left V 0 bases short and J 3 bases short, with 13 bases between. Germline CDR1 is MNHNY and CDR2 is SVGAGI (reference sequence). The DNA of the CDR3 is TGTGCCAGCAGTTACTCGCCTAGCGCGCTAACAGATACGCAGTATTTT. Protein sequence: CASSYSPSALTDTQYF.

V gene TRBV7-9 combines with J gene TRBJ2-5, with a weak D call TRBD2 (6 bases). Germline assignment: CDR1 SEHNR and CDR2 FQNEAQ (reference sequence). Trimming took off 4 bases at V and 1 base at J, with 10 bases between the two ends. The CDR3 covers 14 residues. CDR3 protein: CASSSGTFQETQYF. The CDR3 DNA is TGTGCCAGCAGCTCCGGGACTTTCCAAGAGACCCAGTACTTC.

The genes are TRBV27 and TRBJ1-2, with D perhaps TRBD1 (5 bases). There are 13 residues in the CDR3. Germline V gene lookup returns CDR1 MNHEY and CDR2 SMNVEV (reference sequence). Trimming removed 5 bases at V and 8 bases at J, with 15 bases between. The CDR3 here is CASSPPGGVGYTF. In nucleotides, the CDR3 is TGTGCCAGCAGTCCCCCCGGGGGTGTAGGCTACACCTTC.

CDR3 DNA: TGTGCCAGCAGCTTGGCGCAGGGGGCCGATTTCTCTGGAAACACCATATATTTT. Encoded protein: CASSLAQGADFSGNTIYF. The V and J genes are TRBV5-4 and TRBJ1-3; 8 positions match TRBD1. The CDR3 runs to 18 residues. Germline lookup yields CDR1 SGHNT and CDR2 YYREEE (reference sequence). Trimming removed 0 bases from V and 0 bases from J; junction bases left unmatched: 8.

CDR3: CASSSNDRGPYTF. CDR3 nucleotides: TGTGCCAGCAGCAGCAATGACAGGGGGCCCTACACCTTC. The gene calls are TRBV28 and TRBJ1-2; 10 bases map to TRBD1. J gave up 10 bases and V 6 bases, and 8 bases lay outside the gene matches. CDR3 length equals 13 residues. The germline V gene encodes CDR1 MDHEN and CDR2 SYDVKM.

The V call is TRBV27, the J call TRBJ1-1; maybe TRBD1 (6 bases). This CDR3 region has 14 residues. Trimming left V 6 bases short and J 1 base short, with 12 bases between. Per the germline V gene, CDR1 is MNHEY and CDR2 is SMNVEV (reference sequence). CDR3 in DNA: TGTGCCAGCAGGCCCGGGACACCGAACACTGAAGCTTTCTTT. Residues: CASRPGTPNTEAFF.

A word on this clone: The same CDR3 is also encoded by other DNA sequences in this sample. J is TRBJ2-1 and V is TRBV18; tentatively, D is TRBD2 (5 bases). The V gene lost 6 bases and the J gene lost 1 base, with 13 bases spanning the gap. Germline assignment: CDR1 KGHSH and CDR2 LQKENI. The CDR3 is 15 residues long. In DNA form, the CDR3 reads TGTGCCAGCTCTCTAGCCCCCTCTTCCTACAATGAGCAGTTCTTC. It specifies CASSLAPSSYNEQFF.